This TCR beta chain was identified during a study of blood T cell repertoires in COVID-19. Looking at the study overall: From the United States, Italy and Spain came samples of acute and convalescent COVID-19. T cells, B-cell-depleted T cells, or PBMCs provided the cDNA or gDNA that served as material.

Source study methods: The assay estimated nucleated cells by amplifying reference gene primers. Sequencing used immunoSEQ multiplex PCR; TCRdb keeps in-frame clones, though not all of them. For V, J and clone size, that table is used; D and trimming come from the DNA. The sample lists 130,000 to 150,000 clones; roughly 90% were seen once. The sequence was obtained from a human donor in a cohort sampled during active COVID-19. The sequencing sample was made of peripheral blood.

CDR3 region: CASSNLQGTDTF. Here the CDR3 DNA reads TGTGCCAGCAGCAATCTACAGGGAACGGACACCTTC. This chain connects TRBV7-2 to TRBJ1-2, with a possible D match to TRBD1 (6 bases). The CDR3 is 12 residues long. Germline loops: CDR1 SGHTA, CDR2 FQGNSA. Between the trimmed V and J ends, which lost 5 bases and 12 bases, there was a span of 16 bases.